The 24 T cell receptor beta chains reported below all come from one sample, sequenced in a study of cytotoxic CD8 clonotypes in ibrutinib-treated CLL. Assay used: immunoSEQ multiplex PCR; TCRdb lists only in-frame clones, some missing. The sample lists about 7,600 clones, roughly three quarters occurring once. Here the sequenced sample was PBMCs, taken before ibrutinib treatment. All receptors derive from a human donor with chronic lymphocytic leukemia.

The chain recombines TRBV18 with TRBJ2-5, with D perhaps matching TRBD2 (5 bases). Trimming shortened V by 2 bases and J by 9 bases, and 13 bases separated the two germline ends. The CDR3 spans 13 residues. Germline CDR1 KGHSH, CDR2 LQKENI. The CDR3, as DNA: TGTGCCAGCTCACCAGCGGAGAACGGGGCCCAGTACTTC. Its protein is CASSPAENGAQYF.

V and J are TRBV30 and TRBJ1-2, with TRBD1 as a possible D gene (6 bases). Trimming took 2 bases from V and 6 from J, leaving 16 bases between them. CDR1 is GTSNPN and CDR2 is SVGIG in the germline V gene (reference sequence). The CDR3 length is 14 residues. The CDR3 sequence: CAWSQGQGLNGYTF. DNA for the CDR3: TGTGCCTGGAGTCAGGGGCAGGGGTTGAATGGCTACACCTTC.

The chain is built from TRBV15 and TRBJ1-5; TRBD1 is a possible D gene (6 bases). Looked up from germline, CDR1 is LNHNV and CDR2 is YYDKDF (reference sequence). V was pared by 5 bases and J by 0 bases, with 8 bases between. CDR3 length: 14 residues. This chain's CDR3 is CATSPGVSNQPQHF. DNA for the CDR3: TGTGCCACCAGCCCAGGGGTTAGCAATCAGCCCCAGCATTTT.

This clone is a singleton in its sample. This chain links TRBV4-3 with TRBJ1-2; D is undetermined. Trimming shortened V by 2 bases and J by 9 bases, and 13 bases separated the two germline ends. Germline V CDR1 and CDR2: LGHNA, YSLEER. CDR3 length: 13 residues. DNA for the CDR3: TGCGCCAGCAGCCAACGGTTGAGGGAGCGCTACACCTTC. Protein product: CASSQRLRERYTF.

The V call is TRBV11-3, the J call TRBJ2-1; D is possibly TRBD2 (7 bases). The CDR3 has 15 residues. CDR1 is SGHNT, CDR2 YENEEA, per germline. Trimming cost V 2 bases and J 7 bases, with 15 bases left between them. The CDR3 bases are TGTGCCAGCAGCTTATCCCGGGGGGCGAGGAATGAGCAGTTCTTC. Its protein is CASSLSRGARNEQFF.

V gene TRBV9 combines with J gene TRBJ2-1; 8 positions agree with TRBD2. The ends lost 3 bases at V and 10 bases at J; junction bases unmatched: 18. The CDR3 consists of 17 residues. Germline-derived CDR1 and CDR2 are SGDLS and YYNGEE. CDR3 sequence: CASSGRGLGVPQGEQFF. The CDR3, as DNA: TGTGCCAGCAGCGGTAGGGGACTAGGGGTCCCCCAGGGAGAGCAGTTCTTC.

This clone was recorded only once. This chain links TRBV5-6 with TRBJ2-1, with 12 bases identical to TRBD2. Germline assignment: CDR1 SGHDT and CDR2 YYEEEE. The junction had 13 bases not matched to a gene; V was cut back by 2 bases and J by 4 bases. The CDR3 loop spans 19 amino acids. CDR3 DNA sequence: TGTGCCAGCAGCTTACGACTAGCGGGGGCCTCTTCGCTATACAATGAGCAGTTCTTC. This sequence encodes CASSLRLAGASSLYNEQFF. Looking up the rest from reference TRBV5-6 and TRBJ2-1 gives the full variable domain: DAGVTQSPTHLIKTRGQQVTLRCSPKSGHDTVSWYQQALGQGPQFIFQYYEEEERQRGNFPDRFSGHQFPNYSSELNVNALLLGDSALYLCASSLRLAGASSLYNEQFFGPGTRLTVL.

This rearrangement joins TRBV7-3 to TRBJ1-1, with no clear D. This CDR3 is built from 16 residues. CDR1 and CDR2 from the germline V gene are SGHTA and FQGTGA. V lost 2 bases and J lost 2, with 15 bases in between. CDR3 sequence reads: CASSLGSPAGNTEAFF. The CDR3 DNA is TGTGCCAGCAGCTTAGGTTCCCCTGCAGGAAACACTGAAGCTTTCTTT.

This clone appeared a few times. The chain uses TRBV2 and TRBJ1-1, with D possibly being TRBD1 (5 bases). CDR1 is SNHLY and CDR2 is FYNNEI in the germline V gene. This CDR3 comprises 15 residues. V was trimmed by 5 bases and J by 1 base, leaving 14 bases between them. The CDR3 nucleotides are TGTGCCAGCAGTCTTCCGACAGTCCAGAACACTGAAGCTTTCTTT. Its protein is CASSLPTVQNTEAFF. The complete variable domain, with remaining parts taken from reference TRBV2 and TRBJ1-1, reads EPEVTQTPSHQVTQMGQEVILRCVPISNHLYFYWYRQILGQKVEFLVSFYNNEISEKSEIFDDQFSVERPDGSNFTLKIRSTKLEDSAMYFCASSLPTVQNTEAFFGQGTRLTVV.

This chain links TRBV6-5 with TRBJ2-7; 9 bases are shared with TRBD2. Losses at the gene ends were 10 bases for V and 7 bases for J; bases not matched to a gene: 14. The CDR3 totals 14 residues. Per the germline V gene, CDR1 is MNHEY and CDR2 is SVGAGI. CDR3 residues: CATRDSGSSREQYF. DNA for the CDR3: TGTGCCACCAGGGATAGCGGGAGCTCTCGAGAGCAGTACTTC.

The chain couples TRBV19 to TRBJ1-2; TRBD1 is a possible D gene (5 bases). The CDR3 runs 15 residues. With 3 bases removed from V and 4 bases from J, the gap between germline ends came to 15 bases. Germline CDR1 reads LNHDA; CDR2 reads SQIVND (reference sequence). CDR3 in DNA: TGTGCCAGTAGTATCTCCCGGGGACGCGCCTATGGCTACACCTTC. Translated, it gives CASSISRGRAYGYTF.

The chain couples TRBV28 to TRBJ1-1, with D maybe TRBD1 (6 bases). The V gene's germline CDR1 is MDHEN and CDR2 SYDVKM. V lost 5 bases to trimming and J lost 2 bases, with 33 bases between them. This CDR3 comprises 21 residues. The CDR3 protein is CASSNIHFSNRERGLNTEAFF. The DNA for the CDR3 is TGTGCCAGCAGTAATATACACTTTAGCAACAGGGAGAGGGGCTTAAACACTGAAGCTTTCTTT.

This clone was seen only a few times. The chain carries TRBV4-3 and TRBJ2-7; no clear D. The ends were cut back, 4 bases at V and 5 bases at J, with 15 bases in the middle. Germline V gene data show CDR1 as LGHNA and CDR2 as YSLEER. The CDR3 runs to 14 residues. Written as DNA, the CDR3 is TGCGCCAGCAGCCCAGCCGAGGCGTTCGACGAGCAGTACTTC. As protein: CASSPAEAFDEQYF.

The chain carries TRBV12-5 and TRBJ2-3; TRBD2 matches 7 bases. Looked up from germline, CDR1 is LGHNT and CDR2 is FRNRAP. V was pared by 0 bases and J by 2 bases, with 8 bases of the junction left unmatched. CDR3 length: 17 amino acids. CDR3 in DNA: TGTGCTAGTGGTTTGGTACGGGAGCGGGAATACACAGATACGCAGTATTTT. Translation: CASGLVREREYTDTQYF. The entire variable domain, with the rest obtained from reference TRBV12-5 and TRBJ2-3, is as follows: DARVTQTPRHKVTEMGQEVTMRCQPILGHNTVFWYRQTMMQGLELLAYFRNRAPLDDSGMPKDRFSAEMPDATLATLKIQPSEPRDSAVYFCASGLVREREYTDTQYFGPGTRLTVL.

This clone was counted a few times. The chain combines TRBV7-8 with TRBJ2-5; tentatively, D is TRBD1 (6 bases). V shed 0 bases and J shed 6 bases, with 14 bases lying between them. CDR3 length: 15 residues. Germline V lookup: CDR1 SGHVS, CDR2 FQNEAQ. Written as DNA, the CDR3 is TGTGCCAGCAGCTTAGCGGGGGCAGGGTCCAAGACCCAGTACTTC. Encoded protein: CASSLAGAGSKTQYF.

In DNA, the CDR3 is TGTGCCAGCAGCTTAGACTCGGCCTTAAAGGACACCTTC. Translation gives CASSLDSALKDTF. J is TRBJ1-2 and V is TRBV11-2; D gene uncertain. V was pared by 0 bases and J by 12 bases, with 14 bases between. The germline V gene has CDR1 SGHAT and CDR2 FQNNGV. This CDR3 has 13 amino acids.

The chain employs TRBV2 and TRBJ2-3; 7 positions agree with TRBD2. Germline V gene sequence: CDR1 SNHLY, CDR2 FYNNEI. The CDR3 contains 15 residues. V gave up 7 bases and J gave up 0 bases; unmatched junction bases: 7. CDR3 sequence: CASTQLATSTDTQYF. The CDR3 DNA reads TGTGCCAGCACCCAACTAGCGACTAGCACAGATACGCAGTATTTT. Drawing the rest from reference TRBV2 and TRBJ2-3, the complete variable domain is EPEVTQTPSHQVTQMGQEVILRCVPISNHLYFYWYRQILGQKVEFLVSFYNNEISEKSEIFDDQFSVERPDGSNFTLKIRSTKLEDSAMYFCASTQLATSTDTQYFGPGTRLTVL.

This CDR3 reads CASSGWGSPQETQYF. The CDR3 nucleotides are TGTGCCAGCAGTGGGTGGGGGAGCCCCCAAGAGACCCAGTACTTC. The chain uses TRBV27 and TRBJ2-5; D tentatively fits TRBD1 or TRBD2 (5 bases each). The CDR3 spans 15 residues. V shed 5 bases and J shed 1 base, with 14 bases lying between them. From germline, CDR1 is MNHEY and CDR2 SMNVEV (reference sequence).

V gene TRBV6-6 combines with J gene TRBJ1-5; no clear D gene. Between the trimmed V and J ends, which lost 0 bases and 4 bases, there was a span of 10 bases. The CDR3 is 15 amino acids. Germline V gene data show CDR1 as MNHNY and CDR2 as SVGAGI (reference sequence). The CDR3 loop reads CASSYSGRGNQPQHF. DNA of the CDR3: TGTGCCAGCAGTTACTCAGGACGTGGAAATCAGCCCCAGCATTTT.

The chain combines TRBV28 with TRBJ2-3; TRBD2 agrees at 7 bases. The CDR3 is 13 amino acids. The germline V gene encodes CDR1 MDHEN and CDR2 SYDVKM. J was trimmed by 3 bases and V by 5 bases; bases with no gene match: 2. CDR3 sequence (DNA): TGTGCCAGCAGTCGCGGGGGAACAGATACGCAGTATTTT. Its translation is CASSRGGTDTQYF.

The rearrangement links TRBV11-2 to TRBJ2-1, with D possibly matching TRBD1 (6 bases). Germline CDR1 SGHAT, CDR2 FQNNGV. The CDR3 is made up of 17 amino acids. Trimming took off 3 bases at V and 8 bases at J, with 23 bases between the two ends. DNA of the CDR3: TGTGCCAGCAGCTTTCTTAGTAGGGGGTCCGACTCAGATGAGCAGTTCTTC. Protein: CASSFLSRGSDSDEQFF. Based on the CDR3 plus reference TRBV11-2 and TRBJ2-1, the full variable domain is EAGVAQSPRYKIIEKRQSVAFWCNPISGHATLYWYQQILGQGPKLLIQFQNNGVVDDSQLPKDRFSAERLKGVDSTLKIQPAKLEDSAVYLCASSFLSRGSDSDEQFFGPGTRLTVL.

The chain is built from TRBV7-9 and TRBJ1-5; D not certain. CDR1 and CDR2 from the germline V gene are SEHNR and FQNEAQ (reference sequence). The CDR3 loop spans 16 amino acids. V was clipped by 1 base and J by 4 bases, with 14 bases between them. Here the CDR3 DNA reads TGTGCCAGCAGCTTAGGTTTGAAAATTGGAAATCAGCCCCAGCATTTT. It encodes CASSLGLKIGNQPQHF.

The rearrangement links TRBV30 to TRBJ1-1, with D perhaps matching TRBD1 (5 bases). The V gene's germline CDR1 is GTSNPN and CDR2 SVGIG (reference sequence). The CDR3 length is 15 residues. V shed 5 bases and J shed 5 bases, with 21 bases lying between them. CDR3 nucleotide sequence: TGTGCCTGGCGCCTCGCAGGGTCGGTAAAAACTGAAGCTTTCTTT. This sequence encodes CAWRLAGSVKTEAFF.

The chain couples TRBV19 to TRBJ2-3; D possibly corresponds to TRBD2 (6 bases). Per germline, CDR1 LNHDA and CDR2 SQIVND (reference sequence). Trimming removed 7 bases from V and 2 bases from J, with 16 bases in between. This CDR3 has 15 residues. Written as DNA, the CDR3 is TGTGCCAGTAAGAAGGATCGGGGGACCACAGATACGCAGTATTTT. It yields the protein CASKKDRGTTDTQYF.